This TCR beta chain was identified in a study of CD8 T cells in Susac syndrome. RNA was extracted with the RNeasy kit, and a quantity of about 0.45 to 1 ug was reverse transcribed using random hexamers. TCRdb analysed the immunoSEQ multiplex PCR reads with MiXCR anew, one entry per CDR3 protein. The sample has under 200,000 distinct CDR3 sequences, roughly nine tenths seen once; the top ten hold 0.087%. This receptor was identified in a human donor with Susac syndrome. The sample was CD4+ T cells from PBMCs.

CDR3 in amino acids: CASSFAGAVYNEQFF. In DNA form, the CDR3 reads TGTGCCAGCAGCTTCGCAGGCGCCGTCTACAATGAGCAGTTCTTC. This chain uses TRBV7-8 with TRBJ2-1, with D hard to call. This CDR3 is built from 15 residues. Germline assignment: CDR1 SGHVS and CDR2 FQNEAQ. Trimming removed 3 bases from V and 3 bases from J, with 12 bases in between.